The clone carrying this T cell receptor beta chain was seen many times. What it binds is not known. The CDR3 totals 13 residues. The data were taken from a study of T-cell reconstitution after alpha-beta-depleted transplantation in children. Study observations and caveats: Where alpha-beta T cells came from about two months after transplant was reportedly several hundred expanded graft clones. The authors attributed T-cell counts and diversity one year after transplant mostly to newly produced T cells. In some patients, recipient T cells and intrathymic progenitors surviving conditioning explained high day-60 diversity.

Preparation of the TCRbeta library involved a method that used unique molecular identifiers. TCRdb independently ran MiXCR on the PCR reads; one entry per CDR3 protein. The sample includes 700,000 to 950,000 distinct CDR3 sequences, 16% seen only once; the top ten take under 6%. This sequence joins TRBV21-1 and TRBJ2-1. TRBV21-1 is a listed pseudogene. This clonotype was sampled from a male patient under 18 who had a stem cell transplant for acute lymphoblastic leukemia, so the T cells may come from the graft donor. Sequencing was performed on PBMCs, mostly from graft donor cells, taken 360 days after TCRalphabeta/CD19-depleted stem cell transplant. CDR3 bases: TGTGCCAGCAGCAAAATTAAGACGAGGGAGCAGTTCTTC. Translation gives CASSKIKTREQFF.